This T cell receptor beta chain derives from a study of T-cell memory formation after mild COVID-19. Study at large: Across donors, TCR clusters were largely donor specific. Notes on the study in general: Contracting CD4+ clones sat mainly in CM and EM; CD8+ in EMRA.

This clonotype was counted a few times. The antigen remains unidentified. Libraries for TCRalpha and TCRbeta carried sample barcodes and unique molecular identifiers via 5'RACE. Each CDR3 protein gets one entry after TCRdb re-called the 5' RACE reads with MiXCR. Of 540,000 or so distinct CDR3 sequences listed, just over 20% were seen once; the top ten hold 12%. The clonotype was recovered from an adult woman who had mild COVID-19 (a few samples of this study predate the infection). Cell type and time point are not known. Sequencing input: PBMCs or a T cell subset sorted from them (not recorded which).

CDR3 in amino acids: CASSQENRGETQYF. DNA for the CDR3: TGCGCCAGCAGCCAAGAAAACAGGGGGGAGACCCAGTACTTC. The V gene is TRBV5-1, the J gene TRBJ2-5, with 8 bases lining up with TRBD1. Trimming at V came to 4 bases and at J to 5 bases, leaving 7 bases not matched to a gene. The germline gives CDR1 SGHRS, CDR2 YFSETQ. CDR3 length: 14 residues.